These 26 T cell receptor beta chains share one sample of origin, sequenced in a study of CD8+ T cells in alopecia areata. Treatment of the sample: oral pan-JAK inhibitor, 5-10 mg twice daily. Extraction of RNA preceded its reverse transcription into cDNA, which served as the sequencing template. The repertoire was sequenced with immunoSEQ multiplex PCR; TCRdb's copy has only in-frame clones and lacks some. The table lists around 100,000 clones, 60% of them singletons. Specimen: CD8+ T cells sorted from blood, collected between weeks 55 and 65, from a patient treated with tofacitinib. These receptors were collected from a human donor with alopecia areata.

The V gene is TRBV7-9, the J gene TRBJ2-2; D remains unclear. V was shortened by 5 bases and J by 3 bases, with 10 bases between the two germline ends. From germline, CDR1 is SEHNR and CDR2 FQNEAQ (reference sequence). The CDR3 covers 14 residues. The chain's CDR3 is CASSGIEYTGELFF. In nucleotides, the CDR3 is TGTGCCAGCAGCGGGATCGAGTACACCGGGGAGCTGTTTTTT. Full variable domain (rest looked up from reference TRBV7-9 and TRBJ2-2): DTGVSQNPRHKITKRGQNVTFRCDPISEHNRLYWYRQTLGQGPEFLTYFQNEAQLEKSRLLSDRFSAERPKGSFSTLEIQRTEQGDSAMYLCASSGIEYTGELFFGEGSRLTVL.

The rearrangement links TRBV29-1 to TRBJ1-1; 11 bases agree with TRBD1. This CDR3 has 13 amino acids. Trimming at V came to 6 bases and at J to 4 bases, leaving 4 bases not matched to a gene. Germline CDR1 and CDR2: SQVTM and ANQGSEA. The CDR3 nucleotides are TGCAGCGTGCCCGGGACAGGGGGCACTGAAGCTTTCTTT. This codes for CSVPGTGGTEAFF.

The V call is TRBV27, the J call TRBJ1-6; D unresolved. Trimming pared 2 bases from V and 4 bases from J, leaving 12 bases between. The CDR3 runs 16 residues. Germline CDR1 reads MNHEY; CDR2 reads SMNVEV (reference sequence). Here the CDR3 reads CASSLTPGRYNSPLHF. The CDR3 DNA follows: TGTGCCAGCAGTTTAACCCCGGGGAGGTATAATTCACCCCTCCACTTT.

The chain recombines TRBV4-1 with TRBJ1-2; TRBD1 matches at 12 bases. CDR1 and CDR2 (germline): MGHRA, YSYEKL. This CDR3 spans 16 amino acids. Trimming at V came to 4 bases and at J to 7 bases, leaving 10 bases not matched to a gene. CDR3 protein: CASSPYPGQGAGGYTF. The CDR3 region has the DNA TGCGCCAGCAGCCCCTATCCGGGACAGGGGGCCGGTGGCTACACCTTC.

This chain connects TRBV30 to TRBJ1-6; tentative D call: TRBD1 (5 bases). The V gene's germline CDR1 is GTSNPN and CDR2 SVGIG (reference sequence). CDR3 size: 17 residues. V was shortened by 6 bases and J by 0 bases, with 18 bases between the two germline ends. DNA of the CDR3: TGTGCCTGTCACGGTGGGGCAGGGAGCTCCTATAATTCACCCCTCCACTTT. This sequence encodes CACHGGAGSSYNSPLHF.

This clone was seen only a few times. The V gene is TRBV13, the J gene TRBJ1-1; D call uncertain. Trimming took off 7 bases at V and 1 base at J, with 4 bases between the two ends. The CDR3 spans 11 residues. In germline, CDR1 is PRHDT, CDR2 FYEKMQ (reference sequence). The CDR3 loop is CASNENTEAFF. In DNA form, the CDR3 reads TGTGCCAGCAACGAGAACACTGAAGCTTTCTTT.

This clone showed up just a few times. This chain joins TRBV4-2 and TRBJ2-7, with D unresolved. The CDR3 sequence is 14 residues long. The germline V gene has CDR1 LGHNA and CDR2 YNFKEQ. Trimming took 1 base from V and 0 from J, leaving 7 bases between them. The CDR3 nucleotides read TGTGCCAGCAGCCAAGGCGAGCTCTCCTACGAGCAGTACTTC. This gives the protein CASSQGELSYEQYF.

The chain uses TRBV19 and TRBJ2-3; perhaps TRBD1 as D (6 bases). V was clipped by 2 bases and J by 0 bases, with 15 bases between them. The CDR3 spans 17 residues. Germline V gives CDR1 LNHDA, CDR2 SQIVND (reference sequence). The CDR3 bases are TGTGCCAGTAGTATAACCGGACAGCCCTCTAGCACAGATACGCAGTATTTT. Its translation is CASSITGQPSSTDTQYF.

The V and J genes are TRBV7-9 and TRBJ1-2; D is perhaps TRBD1 (6 bases). The germline V and J ends were trimmed by 3 bases and 2 bases, with 10 bases remaining between them. CDR3 size: 14 residues. CDR1 is SEHNR and CDR2 is FQNEAQ in the germline V gene (reference sequence). DNA of the CDR3: TGTGCCAGCAGCTTGGGGGGGCCGAACTATGGCTACACCTTC. It specifies CASSLGGPNYGYTF.

The chain uses TRBV13 and TRBJ2-7; 8 positions match TRBD1. The germline gives CDR1 PRHDT, CDR2 FYEKMQ (reference sequence). J was trimmed by 7 bases and V by 5 bases; bases with no gene match: 16. The CDR3 totals 16 residues. CDR3 sequence reads: CASSPEDREGAREQYF. In nucleotides, the CDR3 is TGTGCCAGCAGCCCGGAGGACAGGGAAGGGGCTCGGGAGCAGTACTTC. The whole variable domain, remainder taken from reference TRBV13 and TRBJ2-7, is AAGVIQSPRHLIKEKRETATLKCYPIPRHDTVYWYQQGPGQDPQFLISFYEKMQSDKGSIPDRFSAQQFSDYHSELNMSSLELGDSALYFCASSPEDREGAREQYFGPGTRLTVT.

To note about this clone: Other DNA variants within this sample encode the same CDR3. The chain recombines TRBV7-9 with TRBJ2-1; unclear D gene. V lost 5 bases to trimming and J lost 9 bases, with 11 bases between them. This CDR3 is 12 amino acids long. Germline V gives CDR1 SEHNR, CDR2 FQNEAQ (reference sequence). The CDR3 protein is CASSPAFGEQFF. The DNA of the CDR3 is TGTGCCAGCAGCCCCGCTTTTGGTGAGCAGTTCTTC.

V usage is TRBV27 and J usage is TRBJ2-7, with 12 bases matching TRBD2. Looked up from germline, CDR1 is MNHEY and CDR2 is SMNVEV (reference sequence). The CDR3 length is 19 residues. The V gene end was trimmed by 8 bases and the J gene end by 5 bases; junction bases not matched to a gene: 22. CDR3 in amino acids: CASGEGRDASGGARNEQYF. CDR3 in DNA: TGTGCCAGCGGGGAGGGAAGGGACGCTAGCGGGGGGGCCCGAAACGAGCAGTACTTC.

V is TRBV27 and J is TRBJ2-2; D is perhaps TRBD1 (6 bases). V gave up 1 base and J gave up 0 bases, with 12 bases separating them. This CDR3 is built from 17 residues. CDR1 and CDR2 (germline): MNHEY, SMNVEV (reference sequence). CDR3 sequence reads: CASSLLRTDTNTGELFF. CDR3 nucleotide sequence: TGTGCCAGCAGTTTATTAAGGACAGATACGAACACCGGGGAGCTGTTTTTT.

The chain couples TRBV19 to TRBJ2-7, with D perhaps matching TRBD1 or TRBD2 (5 bases each). The length of the CDR3 is 15 residues. The germline gives CDR1 LNHDA, CDR2 SQIVND (reference sequence). V gave up 3 bases and J gave up 0 bases, with 12 bases separating them. In DNA form, the CDR3 reads TGTGCCAGTAGTATTACGGGACGTTCCTCCTACGAGCAGTACTTC. Protein product: CASSITGRSSYEQYF.

The rearrangement uses TRBV5-6 and TRBJ1-2, with a weak D call TRBD1 (5 bases). CDR1 SGHDT and CDR2 YYEEEE come from the germline V gene. This CDR3 spans 15 amino acids. V lost 3 bases, J lost 5 bases, and 17 bases lay in between. CDR3 loop: CASSWPSRTTYGYTF. The CDR3 bases are TGTGCCAGCAGCTGGCCCAGCCGGACAACATATGGCTACACCTTC.

The chain joins TRBV9 to TRBJ1-1; D is possibly TRBD1 (6 bases). Trimming cost V 5 bases and J 2 bases, with 13 bases left between them. Germline V lookup: CDR1 SGDLS, CDR2 YYNGEE. The CDR3 totals 14 residues. The CDR3 reads CASRKGGTNTEAFF. The CDR3 region has the DNA TGTGCCAGCAGGAAAGGGGGAACAAACACTGAAGCTTTCTTT. Together with reference TRBV9 and TRBJ1-1, the CDR3 gives the full variable domain: DSGVTQTPKHLITATGQRVTLRCSPRSGDLSVYWYQQSLDQGLQFLIQYYNGEERAKGNILERFSAQQFPDLHSELNLSSLELGDSALYFCASRKGGTNTEAFFGQGTRLTVV.

This sequence joins TRBV6-1 and TRBJ2-3; D not resolved. The V gene's germline CDR1 is MNHNS and CDR2 SASEGT. CDR3 length: 12 residues. Trimming shortened V by 7 bases and J by 0 bases, and 5 bases separated the two germline ends. Here the CDR3 reads CASTASTDTQYF. DNA for the CDR3: TGTGCCAGCACGGCTAGCACAGATACGCAGTATTTT.

The CDR3 region is CATSRAGIRNSPLHF. CDR3 coding DNA: TGTGCCACCAGCAGAGCGGGGATTAGGAATTCACCCCTCCACTTT. The chain uses TRBV15 and TRBJ1-6; no firm D call. Germline-derived CDR1 and CDR2 are LNHNV and YYDKDF (reference sequence). Trimming shortened V by 1 base and J by 7 bases, and 11 bases separated the two germline ends. The CDR3 extends over 15 amino acids.

CDR3 in DNA: TGTGCCAGCAGCTTAAGAGGGTACAATGAGCAGTTCTTC. Its protein is CASSLRGYNEQFF. This rearrangement joins TRBV11-1 to TRBJ2-1; D possibly corresponds to TRBD2 (5 bases). This CDR3 is 13 amino acids long. The germline gives CDR1 SGHAT, CDR2 FQDESV (reference sequence). V shed 2 bases and J shed 4 bases, with 6 bases lying between them.

The rearrangement uses TRBV13 and TRBJ1-6; TRBD1 is a possible D gene (6 bases). Trimming removed 2 bases at V and 5 bases at J, with 10 bases between. The germline gives CDR1 PRHDT, CDR2 FYEKMQ (reference sequence). The CDR3 is 15 residues long. The CDR3 is CASSLKQGNNSPLHF. CDR3 in DNA: TGTGCCAGCAGCTTAAAACAGGGCAATAATTCACCCCTCCACTTT.

This chain joins TRBV29-1 and TRBJ2-2; TRBD1 matches at 9 bases. The CDR3 extends over 13 amino acids. Germline CDR1 is SQVTM and CDR2 is ANQGSEA. Trimming took 3 bases from V and 5 from J; bases not matched to a gene: 1. The CDR3, as DNA: TGCAGCGTTGAGGGGACAGGGACCGGGGAGCTGTTTTTT. It encodes CSVEGTGTGELFF.

In this sample, this clone turned up a few times. The chain couples TRBV4-1 to TRBJ1-1, with D uncertain. Germline CDR1 is MGHRA and CDR2 is YSYEKL. The germline V and J ends were trimmed by 0 bases and 4 bases, with 12 bases remaining between them. The CDR3 loop spans 15 amino acids. CDR3 protein: CASSQELFGPTEAFF. Written as DNA, the CDR3 is TGCGCCAGCAGCCAAGAACTGTTTGGCCCCACTGAAGCTTTCTTT.

This clone was seen a few times. This chain links TRBV5-1 with TRBJ1-2; D perhaps matches TRBD1 (6 bases). Germline V gene sequence: CDR1 SGHRS, CDR2 YFSETQ. The CDR3 extends over 13 amino acids. V lost 0 bases, J lost 8 bases, and 11 bases lay in between. Written as DNA, the CDR3 is TGCGCCAGCAGCTTGGATCCAGGGGAAGGCTACACCTTC. This gives the protein CASSLDPGEGYTF.

This clone came up a few times. The J gene is TRBJ1-5, the V gene TRBV5-6, with TRBD1 matching over 7 bases. The junction had 3 bases not matched to a gene; V was cut back by 0 bases and J by 0 bases. The CDR3 sequence is 16 residues long. Germline CDR1 SGHDT, CDR2 YYEEEE. The CDR3 nucleotides read TGTGCCAGCAGCTTGGCAGGGGGTTTTAGCAATCAGCCCCAGCATTTT. This gives the protein CASSLAGGFSNQPQHF.

This rearrangement joins TRBV2 to TRBJ1-2; D gene uncertain. This CDR3 is 10 amino acids long. The germline gives CDR1 SNHLY, CDR2 FYNNEI. V lost 10 bases to trimming and J lost 5 bases, with 8 bases between them. CDR3 protein: CANRKYGYTF. The CDR3 region has the DNA TGTGCCAACAGAAAGTATGGCTACACCTTC.

This chain connects TRBV2 to TRBJ2-3, with 12 bases that match TRBD2. The CDR3 runs to 17 residues. Germline V CDR1 and CDR2: SNHLY, FYNNEI. Germline trimming cut 6 bases from V and 4 bases from J; bases unmatched to any gene: 11. The CDR3 sequence: CASSAPRLAGESDTQYF. CDR3 DNA: TGTGCCAGCAGCGCCCCCCGACTAGCGGGGGAGTCAGATACGCAGTATTTT.